This T cell receptor beta chain was recovered during a study of T cells in Graves' hyperthyroidism and ophthalmopathy. The study's findings and limits: Model predictions of ophthalmopathy came a median around 6.5 months before onset.

It was RNA transcripts that yielded the amplified TCR beta CDR3 regions. When the TCR CDR3 underwent first-round RT-PCR, the HTBI primer set was used. TCRdb fed the multiplex PCR reads into MiXCR, producing one record per CDR3 protein. The data contain about 160,000 distinct CDR3 sequences, roughly 9.4% of them singletons. Any patient presenting with uncontrolled infection, other autoimmune disease, pregnancy or lactation was left out. This clonotype has at least ten counts. The antigen is unknown. The sequenced sample consisted of blood. This receptor was identified in a woman aged 18-29 years with Graves' hyperthyroidism that later progressed to Graves' ophthalmopathy.

DNA of the CDR3: TGTGCCAGCAGTGAATACGGGACACTCTATGGCTACACCTTC. This codes for CASSEYGTLYGYTF. This rearrangement joins TRBV6-1 to TRBJ1-2; D is possibly TRBD1 (6 bases). Trimming left V 2 bases short and J 4 bases short, with 11 bases between. The germline V gene has CDR1 MNHNS and CDR2 SASEGT. The CDR3 covers 14 residues.